These 14 T cell receptor beta chains were all obtained from the same sample, sequenced in a study of cytomegalovirus exposure and HLA in healthy donors. The PCR was carried out with 60 Vbeta primers and 13 Jbeta primers. Data came from immunoSEQ multiplex PCR; TCRdb stores just in-frame clones and leaves some out. This table holds 95,000 to 150,000 clones, roughly four fifths found once. Sequencing was performed on PBMCs. All receptors come from a woman aged 40-49 years in good health and CMV-seronegative.

The sample holds one count of this clone. This sequence joins TRBV28 and TRBJ2-7; 10 bases match TRBD1. The germline V gene has CDR1 MDHEN and CDR2 SYDVKM. The CDR3 is 13 amino acids. Trimming took 6 bases from V and 5 from J; bases not matched to a gene: 4. This CDR3 reads CASRGTGAHEQYF. The CDR3, as DNA: TGTGCCAGCAGGGGGACAGGGGCCCACGAGCAGTACTTC.

This chain links TRBV6-1 with TRBJ2-7, with 9 positions matching TRBD2. V was clipped by 5 bases and J by 7 bases; unmatched bases: 9. The CDR3 has 14 residues. CDR1 and CDR2 (germline): MNHNS, SASEGT. DNA of the CDR3: TGTGCCAGCAGTCAGGGACTAGCCGTCGGGGAGCAGTACTTC. Translated: CASSQGLAVGEQYF.

V gene TRBV6-1 combines with J gene TRBJ1-4, with 8 bases matching TRBD1. CDR1 and CDR2 (germline): MNHNS, SASEGT. Trimming removed 3 bases from V and 11 bases from J; junction bases left unmatched: 8. The CDR3 has 14 amino acids. The chain's CDR3 is CASSDRDRIQKLFF. CDR3 DNA: TGTGCCAGCAGTGACCGGGACAGGATTCAGAAACTGTTTTTT.

The table lists this clone with a few counts. The chain carries TRBV25-1 and TRBJ2-1; 9 bases match TRBD1. Germline V gives CDR1 MGHDK, CDR2 SYGVNS. After removal of 3 bases from V and 6 bases from J, the junction contained 6 bases not matched to a gene. This CDR3 contains 15 residues. CDR3 amino acids: CASSEYRGLANEQFF. The DNA for the CDR3 is TGTGCCAGCAGTGAGTACAGGGGGCTCGCCAATGAGCAGTTCTTC.

V gene TRBV6-5 combines with J gene TRBJ2-1, with D unresolved. The CDR3 extends over 14 amino acids. The ends were cut back, 6 bases at V and 9 bases at J, with 18 bases in the middle. Germline V gene lookup returns CDR1 MNHEY and CDR2 SVGAGI. CDR3 sequence (DNA): TGTGCCAGCAGGTTCATACAGTATTTGGGTGAGCAGTTCTTC. As protein: CASRFIQYLGEQFF.

The V call is TRBV10-1, the J call TRBJ2-7, with a possible D match to TRBD2 (7 bases). V was clipped by 10 bases and J by 1 base, with 17 bases between them. This CDR3 spans 14 amino acids. CDR1 WNHNN and CDR2 SYGVQD come from the germline V gene (reference sequence). This CDR3 reads CAITEGGVSYEQYF. The DNA of the CDR3 is TGCGCCATCACAGAGGGGGGGGTGTCCTACGAGCAGTACTTC.

This clone came up a few times. The junction does not match germline at one end; this may be a read error. V usage is TRBV7-2 and J usage is TRBJ2-6; D unresolved. Germline values: CDR1 SGHTA, CDR2 FQGNSA. The CDR3 spans 17 residues. CDR3 sequence (DNA): TGTGCCAGCAGCCTCCCGATTCCCCCGGTGTGGGCCAACGGCCTGACTTTC. Protein: CASSLPIPPVWANGLTF.

This clone occurred once. The chain couples TRBV19 to TRBJ2-2; 7 bases line up with TRBD1. The CDR3 covers 15 residues. With V trimmed by 1 base and J by 6 bases, 5 bases remained unmatched. The germline V gene has CDR1 LNHDA and CDR2 SQIVND (reference sequence). The CDR3 nucleotides are TGTGCCAGTAGTATAGGAGGGGGCTACGCCGGGGAGCTGTTTTTT. This codes for CASSIGGGYAGELFF. Full variable domain (rest looked up from reference TRBV19 and TRBJ2-2): DGGITQSPKYLFRKEGQNVTLSCEQNLNHDAMYWYRQDPGQGLRLIYYSQIVNDFQKGDIAEGYSVSREKKESFPLTVTSAQKNPTAFYLCASSIGGGYAGELFFGEGSRLTVL.

This chain joins TRBV28 and TRBJ2-3, with D maybe TRBD2 (6 bases). In germline, CDR1 is MDHEN, CDR2 SYDVKM. This CDR3 spans 15 amino acids. V was trimmed by 8 bases and J by 2 bases, leaving 17 bases between them. In DNA form, the CDR3 reads TGTGCCAGCGTGGTCCGGGGGACTCCCACAGATACGCAGTATTTT. Residues: CASVVRGTPTDTQYF.

The chain links TRBV7-2 to TRBJ2-5; TRBD2 might be the D (6 bases). V was shortened by 1 base and J by 3 bases, with 12 bases between the two germline ends. This CDR3 region has 15 residues. CDR1 and CDR2 from the germline V gene are SGHTA and FQGNSA. CDR3 nucleotides: TGTGCCAGCAGCTTAGTTGTTGCTAGCGAAGAGACCCAGTACTTC. Translated, it gives CASSLVVASEETQYF.

This clone was counted between two and nine times. The rearrangement uses TRBV7-9 and TRBJ2-3; TRBD2 aligns across 13 bases. The CDR3 loop spans 18 amino acids. J lost 0 bases, V lost 5 bases, and 8 bases had no gene match. Germline CDR1 SEHNR, CDR2 FQNEAQ (reference sequence). The CDR3 bases are TGTGCCAGCAGCCATGGGACTAGCGGGGCTGCTAGCACAGATACGCAGTATTTT. Encoded protein: CASSHGTSGAASTDTQYF.

This sequence joins TRBV7-8 and TRBJ2-4; tentatively, D is TRBD1 (5 bases). The ends were cut back, 3 bases at V and 0 bases at J, with 12 bases in the middle. Germline V gene data show CDR1 as SGHVS and CDR2 as FQNEAQ. The CDR3 spans 16 residues. The chain's CDR3 is CASSFHDSLAKNIQYF. In DNA form, the CDR3 reads TGTGCCAGCAGCTTTCACGACAGTCTAGCCAAAAACATTCAGTACTTC.

With respect to this clone: Sequence at one end of the junction differs from germline and may be a read error. The same CDR3 arises from other DNA sequences in this sample as well. The V call is TRBV10-2, the J call TRBJ1-2; a weak D match, TRBD1 (6 bases). Germline CDR1 reads WSHSY; CDR2 reads SAAADI. This CDR3 comprises 14 residues. CDR3 coding DNA: TGCGCCAGCAGTGATGATGAAACAGGGTCTCGGACCAACTTT. Translation: CASSDDETGSRTNF.

The chain couples TRBV27 to TRBJ1-5, with TRBD1 as a possible D gene (6 bases). This CDR3 comprises 17 residues. Germline CDR1 and CDR2: MNHEY and SMNVEV (reference sequence). The germline V and J ends were trimmed by 5 bases and 6 bases, with 23 bases remaining between them. This CDR3 reads CASSLLPGQGIGQPQHF. The CDR3 DNA reads as TGTGCCAGCAGTCTCCTCCCGGGGCAGGGGATTGGTCAGCCCCAGCATTTT.